The rows below give T cell receptor beta chains drawn from one sample of a study of T cells in localized non-small cell lung cancer. Sequenced by immunoSEQ multiplex PCR; TCRdb stores in-frame clones only, minus some. Of over a thousand clones in the sample, more than 20% were seen once. The material was normal lung tissue next to the tumor, obtained before any cancer treatment. The receptor set was obtained from a male donor at least 60 years old with stage III squamous cell lung carcinoma. The CDR3 runs from the conserved cysteine through the conserved F or W. D genes are given only for firm matches. Expanded clones get a size class; other rows say once, few or many, or leave the size out.

CDR3: CASSPPSENTDTQYF
DNA: TGTGCCAGCTCACCTCCTAGTGAGAACACAGATACGCAGTATTTT
size: NA
D: NA
J: TRBJ2-3
V: TRBV18

CDR3: CASSPGTGAMNTEAFF
DNA: TGTGCCAGCAGCCCCGGGACAGGAGCCATGAACACTGAAGCTTTCTTT
size: few
D: TRBD1
J: TRBJ1-1
V: TRBV11-3

CDR3: CASSQEAGYEQYF
DNA: TGCGCCAGCAGCCAAGAGGCGGGATACGAGCAGTACTTC
size: medium-sized
D: NA
J: TRBJ2-7
V: TRBV4-1

CDR3: CASSQDYPSGGLNYGYTF
DNA: TGCGCCAGCAGCCAAGATTATCCTTCGGGGGGGCTGAACTATGGCTACACCTTC
size: NA
D: NA
J: TRBJ1-2
V: TRBV23-1

CDR3: CASSRQGMSSYNSPLHF
DNA: TGCGCCAGCAGCCGACAGGGCATGAGCTCCTATAATTCACCCCTCCACTTT
size: NA
D: TRBD1
J: TRBJ1-6
V: TRBV5-1

CDR3: CASSPTGQGYLSNQPQHF
DNA: TGTGCCAGCTCACCAACGGGACAGGGGTACCTTAGCAATCAGCCCCAGCATTTT
size: NA
D: TRBD1
J: TRBJ1-5
V: TRBV18

CDR3: CASSQESEAFF
DNA: TGTGCCAGCAGCCAAGAATCTGAAGCTTTCTTT
size: NA
D: NA
J: TRBJ1-1
V: TRBV14

CDR3: CASSEQRGSAPLHF
DNA: TGCGCCAGCAGTGAGCAAAGGGGGAGCGCACCCCTCCACTTT
size: NA
D: NA
J: TRBJ1-6
V: TRBV10-2

CDR3: CASSFNAGGTDTQYF
DNA: TGTGCCAGCAGCTTTAATGCAGGAGGCACAGATACGCAGTATTTT
size: few
D: NA
J: TRBJ2-3
V: TRBV11-3

CDR3: CASSIWWWEGVNGGELFF
DNA: TGTGCCAGTAGTATCTGGTGGTGGGAGGGGGTGAACGGCGGGGAGCTGTTTTTT
size: NA
D: NA
J: TRBJ2-2
V: TRBV19

CDR3: CASSFRGNYGYTF
DNA: TGTGCCAGCAGTTTCAGGGGCAACTATGGCTACACCTTC
size: few
D: NA
J: TRBJ1-2
V: TRBV6-8

CDR3: CASSPTYRAKNIQYF
DNA: TGTGCCAGCAGTCCAACTTATCGGGCCAAAAACATTCAGTACTTC
size: few
D: NA
J: TRBJ2-4
V: TRBV6-8

CDR3: CASSLRLAGVLGELFF
DNA: TGTGCCAGCAGCTTAAGGCTAGCGGGGGTACTCGGGGAGCTGTTTTTT
size: NA
D: TRBD2
J: TRBJ2-2
V: TRBV11-3

CDR3: CASSFLAGQGGYEQYF
DNA: TGTGCCAGCAGCTTTCTCGCGGGACAGGGGGGATACGAGCAGTACTTC
size: few
D: TRBD1
J: TRBJ2-7
V: TRBV11-3

CDR3: CASGRLGPPETQYF
DNA: TGTGCCAGCGGAAGGTTGGGGCCACCCGAGACCCAGTACTTC
size: few
D: NA
J: TRBJ2-5
V: TRBV9

CDR3: CASSRDRANYGYTF
DNA: TGCGCCAGCAGTAGGGACAGAGCTAACTATGGCTACACCTTC
size: NA
D: TRBD1
J: TRBJ1-2
V: TRBV5-1

CDR3: CASSVGTLPYGYTF
DNA: TGTGCCAGCAGCGTGGGGACATTGCCTTATGGCTACACCTTC
size: few
D: NA
J: TRBJ1-2
V: TRBV9

CDR3: CASRDRVNYGYTF
DNA: TGTGCCAGCAGGGACAGGGTTAACTATGGCTACACCTTC
size: few
D: TRBD1
J: TRBJ1-2
V: TRBV25-1

CDR3: CASSDPGQGGNEQFF
DNA: TGCGCCAGCAGCGACCCGGGACAGGGAGGCAATGAGCAGTTCTTC
size: NA
D: TRBD1
J: TRBJ2-1
V: TRBV10-2

CDR3: CASSIGQSHEQYF
DNA: TGTGCCAGTAGTATTGGACAGTCCCACGAGCAGTACTTC
size: few
D: NA
J: TRBJ2-7
V: TRBV19

CDR3: CATSLARDRGGQPQHF
DNA: TGTGCCACCAGCCTAGCCCGGGACAGGGGAGGCCAGCCCCAGCATTTT
size: few
D: TRBD1
J: TRBJ1-5
V: TRBV15

CDR3: CASSLGRSSTDTQYF
DNA: TGTGCCAGCAGCTTAGGCCGGTCTAGCACAGATACGCAGTATTTT
size: medium-sized
D: NA
J: TRBJ2-3
V: TRBV11-3

CDR3: CASSLTTGAGNTIYF
DNA: TGTGCCAGCAGCTTAACGACAGGGGCTGGAAACACCATATATTTT
size: few
D: TRBD1
J: TRBJ1-3
V: TRBV11-3

CDR3: CASARTGQNQPQHF
DNA: TGTGCCAGCGCTAGGACAGGACAGAATCAGCCCCAGCATTTT
size: few
D: TRBD1
J: TRBJ1-5
V: TRBV6-8

CDR3: CASSSTTETQYF
DNA: TGTGCCAGTTCGTCGACAACGGAGACCCAGTACTTC
size: large
D: NA
J: TRBJ2-5
V: TRBV19

CDR3: CASSVTTSGDYNEQFF
DNA: TGTGCCAGCAGCGTAACCACTAGCGGGGACTACAATGAGCAGTTCTTC
size: few
D: TRBD2
J: TRBJ2-1
V: TRBV9

CDR3: CASSLGGAEPGNTIYF
DNA: TGTGCCAGCAGCTTAGGAGGGGCAGAGCCAGGAAACACCATATATTTT
size: few
D: NA
J: TRBJ1-3
V: TRBV11-3

CDR3: CASSLVVYTRSSYNSPLHF
DNA: TGTGCCAGCAGCTTAGTGGTTTACACCAGGAGCTCCTATAATTCACCCCTCCACTTT
size: few
D: NA
J: TRBJ1-6
V: TRBV11-3